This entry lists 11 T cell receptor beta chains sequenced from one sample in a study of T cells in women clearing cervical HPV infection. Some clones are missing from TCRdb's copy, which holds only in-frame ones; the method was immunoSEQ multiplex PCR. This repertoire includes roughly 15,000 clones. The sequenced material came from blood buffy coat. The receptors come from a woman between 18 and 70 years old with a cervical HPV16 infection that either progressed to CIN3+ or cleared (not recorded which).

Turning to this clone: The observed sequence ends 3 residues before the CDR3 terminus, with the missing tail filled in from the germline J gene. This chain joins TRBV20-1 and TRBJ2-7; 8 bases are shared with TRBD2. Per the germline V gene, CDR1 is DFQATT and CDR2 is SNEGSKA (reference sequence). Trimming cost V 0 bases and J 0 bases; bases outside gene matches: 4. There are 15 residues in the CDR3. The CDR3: CSARDPRGVSYEQYF. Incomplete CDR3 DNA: TGCAGTGCTAGAGATCCGCGGGGGGTCTCCTACGAG.

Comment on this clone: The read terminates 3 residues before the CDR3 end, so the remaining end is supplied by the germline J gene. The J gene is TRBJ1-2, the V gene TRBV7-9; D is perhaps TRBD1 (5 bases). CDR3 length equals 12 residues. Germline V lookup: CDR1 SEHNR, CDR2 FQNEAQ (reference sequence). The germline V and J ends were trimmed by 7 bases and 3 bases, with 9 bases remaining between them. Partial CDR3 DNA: TGTGCCAGCACCCCCAGGGACTATGGC. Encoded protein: CASTPRDYG. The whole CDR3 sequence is CASTPRDYGYTF.

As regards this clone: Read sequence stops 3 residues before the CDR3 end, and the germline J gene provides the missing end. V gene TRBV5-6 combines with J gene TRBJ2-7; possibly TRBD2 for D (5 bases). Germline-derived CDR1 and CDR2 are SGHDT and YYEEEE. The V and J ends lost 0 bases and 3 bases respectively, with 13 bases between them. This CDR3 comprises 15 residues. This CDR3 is CASSLGTYSRYEQYF. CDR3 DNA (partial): TGTGCCAGCAGCTTGGGGACTTACTCCCGCTACGAG.

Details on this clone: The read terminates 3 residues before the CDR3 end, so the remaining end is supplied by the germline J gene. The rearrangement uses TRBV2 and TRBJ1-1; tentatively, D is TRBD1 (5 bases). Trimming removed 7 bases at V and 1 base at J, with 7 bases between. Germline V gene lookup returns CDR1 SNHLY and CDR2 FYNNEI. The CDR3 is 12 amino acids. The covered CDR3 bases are TGTGCCAGCAAAAGGGGGAACACTGAA. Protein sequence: CASKRGNTE. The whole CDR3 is CASKRGNTEAFF.

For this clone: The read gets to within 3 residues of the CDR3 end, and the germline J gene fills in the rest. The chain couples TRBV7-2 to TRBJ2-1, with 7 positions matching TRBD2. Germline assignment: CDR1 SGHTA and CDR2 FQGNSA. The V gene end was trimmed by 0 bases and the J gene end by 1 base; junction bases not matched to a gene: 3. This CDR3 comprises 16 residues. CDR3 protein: CASSLAGGRSYNEQFF. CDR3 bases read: TGTGCCAGCAGCTTAGCGGGGGGGAGATCCTACAATGAG.

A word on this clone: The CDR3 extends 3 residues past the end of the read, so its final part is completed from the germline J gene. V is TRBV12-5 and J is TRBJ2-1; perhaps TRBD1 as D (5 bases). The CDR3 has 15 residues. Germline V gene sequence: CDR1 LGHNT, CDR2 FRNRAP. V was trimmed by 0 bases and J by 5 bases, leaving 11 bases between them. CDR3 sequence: CASGLVHQGDNEQFF. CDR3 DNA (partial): TGTGCTAGTGGTTTGGTACATCAAGGGGACAATGAG.

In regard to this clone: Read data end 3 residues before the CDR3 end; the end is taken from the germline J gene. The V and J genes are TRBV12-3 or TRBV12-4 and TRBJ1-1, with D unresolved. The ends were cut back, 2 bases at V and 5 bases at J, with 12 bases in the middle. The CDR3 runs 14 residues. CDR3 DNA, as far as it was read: TGTGCCAGCAGTTTAAGGTCCTCCGCAACTGAA. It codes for CASSLRSSATE. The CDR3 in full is CASSLRSSATEAFF.

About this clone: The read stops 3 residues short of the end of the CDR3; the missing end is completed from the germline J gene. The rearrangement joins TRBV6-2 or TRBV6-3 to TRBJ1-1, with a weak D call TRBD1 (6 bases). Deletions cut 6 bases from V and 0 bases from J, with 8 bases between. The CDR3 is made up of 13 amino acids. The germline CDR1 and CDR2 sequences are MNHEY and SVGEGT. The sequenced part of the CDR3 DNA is TGTGCCAGCAGCAACAGGGTGAACACTGAA. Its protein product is CASSNRVNTE. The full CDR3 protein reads CASSNRVNTEAFF.

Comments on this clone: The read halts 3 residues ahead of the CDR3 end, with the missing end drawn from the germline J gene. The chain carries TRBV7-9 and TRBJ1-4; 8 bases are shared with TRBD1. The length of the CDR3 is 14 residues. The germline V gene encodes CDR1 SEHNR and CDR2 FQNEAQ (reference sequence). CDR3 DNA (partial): TGTGCCAGCAGTTCCGGACAGGGAGATTCACCA. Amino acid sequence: CASSSGQGDSP. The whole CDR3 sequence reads CASSSGQGDSPLFF.

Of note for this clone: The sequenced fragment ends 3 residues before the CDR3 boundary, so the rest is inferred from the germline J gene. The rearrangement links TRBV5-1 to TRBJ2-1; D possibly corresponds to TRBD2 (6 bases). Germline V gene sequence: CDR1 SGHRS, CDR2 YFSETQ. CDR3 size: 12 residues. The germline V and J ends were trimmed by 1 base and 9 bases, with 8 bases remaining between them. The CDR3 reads CASSLMEGEQFF. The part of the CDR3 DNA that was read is TGCGCCAGCAGCTTGATGGAGGGTGAG. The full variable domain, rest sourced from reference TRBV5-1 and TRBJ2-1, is KAGVTQTPRYLIKTRGQQVTLSCSPISGHRSVSWYQQTPGQGLQFLFEYFSETQRNKGNFPGRFSGRQFSNSRSEMNVSTLELGDSALYLCASSLMEGEQFFGPGTRLTVL.

The covered CDR3 bases are TGTGCCAGCTCCCTTCGCCTGACTAGCGCCGACAATGAG. Its protein product is CASSLRLTSADNE. The entire CDR3 protein is CASSLRLTSADNEQFF. The chain carries TRBV18 and TRBJ2-1, with 8 bases matching TRBD2. The read halts 3 residues ahead of the CDR3 end, with the missing end drawn from the germline J gene. Germline V gene data show CDR1 as KGHSH and CDR2 as LQKENI. The CDR3 extends over 16 amino acids. The trim removed 6 bases at V and 5 bases at J, leaving 12 bases unmatched.